Listed below are T cell receptor beta chains from one sample, sequenced in a study of cytomegalovirus exposure and HLA in healthy donors. Generated by immunoSEQ multiplex PCR, the TCRdb table keeps only in-frame clones and is missing some. The data show fewer than 200,000 clones, about 80% seen once. Material for sequencing was PBMCs. The receptor source for this set is a young woman in good health and CMV-seropositive. Both conserved end residues are part of each CDR3. A D gene is named only where the DNA matches it firmly. Clone size is given for some rows only: seen once, a few or many times, or a class if the clone is expanded.

.	TRBJ2-7	TRBV10-3	.	TGTGCCATCAGTGACCAGACTTACGAGCAGTACTTC	CAISDQTYEQYF
few	TRBJ2-5	TRBV7-9	.	TGTGCCAGCGGGGCCCCAGGCGCGGAGACCCAGTACTTC	CASGAPGAETQYF
.	TRBJ2-1	TRBV5-1	.	TGCGCCAGCAGCTTGGCCGAGGGCAATGAGCAGTTCTTC	CASSLAEGNEQFF
.	TRBJ1-1	TRBV19	TRBD1	TGTGCCAGTAGTTTCAGGGGGCGCGAGGCTGAAGCTTTCTTT	CASSFRGREAEAFF
.	TRBJ2-5	TRBV6-5	TRBD1	TGTGCCAGCAGTACAGACAGGGTGGTAGTGGAGACCCAGTACTTC	CASSTDRVVVETQYF
.	TRBJ2-7	TRBV28	.	TGTGCCAGCAGAAATCAACCCAAGACTAGCTACGAGCAGTACTTC	CASRNQPKTSYEQYF
.	TRBJ2-5	TRBV4-1	.	TGCGCCAGCAGCCAAGTGGGGGGACGGCACCAAGAGACCCAGTACTTC	CASSQVGGRHQETQYF
.	TRBJ1-5	TRBV6-1	.	TGTGCCAGCAGTGAACGCAGCCGGAGGGGCAATCAGCCCCAGCATTTT	CASSERSRRGNQPQHF
.	TRBJ2-3	TRBV28	.	TGTGCCAACCCAGAATCCTGCACAGATACGCAGTATTTT	CANPESCTDTQYF
.	TRBJ1-5	TRBV2	.	TGTGCCAGCAGTGTTGGGGGGTTGGGTCAGCCCCAGCATTTT	CASSVGGLGQPQHF
.	TRBJ2-7	TRBV7-8	TRBD1	TGTGCCAGCAGCTTAGGGACAGGGGTGGGAACCTACGAGCAGTACTTC	CASSLGTGVGTYEQYF
once	TRBJ2-3	TRBV4-2	TRBD2	TGTGCCAGCAGCCAGGCTAGCGGGGGGGCAGGGGTAGATACGCAGTATTTT	CASSQASGGAGVDTQYF
once	TRBJ1-2	TRBV15	.	TGTGCCACCAGCAGGGACAATTTGGACTATGGCTACACCTTC	CATSRDNLDYGYTF
once	TRBJ1-1	TRBV19	.	TGTGCCAGTAGCAGGGCAGGTATGAACACTGAAGCTTTCTTT	CASSRAGMNTEAFF
.	TRBJ2-7	TRBV5-4	TRBD1	TGTGCCAGCAGACCCCCTCCCATCCGGGACAGGGCCCACGAGCAGTACTTC	CASRPPPIRDRAHEQYF
.	TRBJ2-5	TRBV12-5	TRBD2	TGTGCTAGTGGTTTAGCGGGGGGCGCTTTGGCCCAGTACTTC	CASGLAGGALAQYF
.	TRBJ1-4	TRBV6-1	TRBD1	TGTGCCAGCAGTGAAAACAGGGGTGAAAAACTGTTTTTT	CASSENRGEKLFF
few	TRBJ2-3	TRBV29-1	TRBD2	TGCAGCGTTGAAGATCGTCTAGCGGGGATGTCAGATACGCAGTATTTT	CSVEDRLAGMSDTQYF
.	TRBJ2-2	TRBV6-4	.	TGTGCCAGCAGCGTAACCACAGGGAACACCGGGGAGCTGTTTTTT	CASSVTTGNTGELFF
.	TRBJ1-1	TRBV5-4	.	TGTGCCAGCAGCTTCGTCACCGGGAAAGACGAGGCTTTCTTT	CASSFVTGKDEAFF
.	TRBJ1-6	TRBV27	TRBD1	TGTGCCAGCAGTTCGGACAGGGGGAGATCACCCCTCCACTTT	CASSSDRGRSPLHF
.	TRBJ2-7	TRBV10-3	.	TGTGCCATCAGGAGCTACGAGCAGTACTTC	CAIRSYEQYF
.	TRBJ2-3	TRBV15	TRBD1	TGTGCCACCAGCAGCTCACAGGGGGCGCGGGTAGATACGCAGTATTTT	CATSSSQGARVDTQYF
.	TRBJ2-2	TRBV27	TRBD1	TGTGCCAGCAGTTTCCAAAAAACCAACACCGACAGGGGCAAAGGGACCGGGGAGCTGTTTTTT	CASSFQKTNTDRGKGTGELFF
few	TRBJ1-2	TRBV20-1	TRBD1	TGCAGTGGAGTAGGGGGCTCTAGCTACACCTTC	CSGVGGSSYTF
.	TRBJ2-7	TRBV19	TRBD1	TGTGCCAGTAGCGAGACAGGGGTCAAGGGCGAGCAGTACTTC	CASSETGVKGEQYF
.	TRBJ1-2	TRBV11-2	TRBD1	TGTGCCAGCAGCCCGGGACAGGGAAGGGGCTACACCTTC	CASSPGQGRGYTF
few	TRBJ1-2	TRBV19	TRBD1	TGTGCCAGTAGTCCCGGACAGGGTTATGGCTACACCTTC	CASSPGQGYGYTF
.	TRBJ2-7	TRBV11-2	TRBD1	TGTGCCAGCAGCTTAGACCTTAGACAGGGGTGGGACGAGCAGTACTTC	CASSLDLRQGWDEQYF
few	TRBJ2-3	TRBV19	.	TGTGCCAGTAGTCCAGCGGGAGATACGCAGTATTTT	CASSPAGDTQYF
.	TRBJ1-2	TRBV27	.	TGTGCCAGCAGTTTTAGGGGCTCCGGCTACACCTTC	CASSFRGSGYTF
.	TRBJ2-1	TRBV7-8	TRBD2	TGTGCCACAGACAGCGGGAGCTCCTACAATGAGCAGTTCTTC	CATDSGSSYNEQFF
.	TRBJ2-3	TRBV11-2	.	TGTGCCAGCAGCTTAGTCCTCACAGGGCCGGATACGCAGTATTTT	CASSLVLTGPDTQYF
.	TRBJ2-6	TRBV5-1	.	TGCGCCAGCAGCCCGGGGTCCGGGGCCAACGTCCTGACTTTC	CASSPGSGANVLTF
.	TRBJ1-5	TRBV6-1	TRBD1	TGTGCCAGCAGTGAACGACAGGGCCCCCAGCATTTT	CASSERQGPQHF
.	TRBJ1-1	TRBV11-3	TRBD1	TGTGCCAGCAGCCGGGACAGCATGAACACTGAAGCTTTCTTT	CASSRDSMNTEAFF
.	TRBJ2-1	TRBV5-1	TRBD2	TGCGCCAGCAGCTTGCCGAGCGGGGGCGATTACAATGAGCAGTTCTTC	CASSLPSGGDYNEQFF
few	TRBJ1-1	TRBV14	.	TGTGCCAGCAGCCAAACGGGCTTGGAGGGGCGAGCTTTCTTT	CASSQTGLEGRAFF
once	TRBJ1-1	TRBV6-5	.	TGTGCCAGCAGTTCTGGACAGAACACTGAAGCTTTCTTT	CASSSGQNTEAFF
.	TRBJ2-7	TRBV11-2	.	TGTGCCAGCAGCTTAGGCAGGGTGATAGACGAGCAGTACTTC	CASSLGRVIDEQYF
.	TRBJ1-2	TRBV15	TRBD1	TGTGCCACCAGCACCGCTTGGGACAGGGAAAATGGCTACACCTTC	CATSTAWDRENGYTF
once	TRBJ2-1	TRBV6-1	TRBD2	TGTGCCAGCAGTGAGGGTAGCGGGGGGCTCGATGAGCAGTTCTTC	CASSEGSGGLDEQFF
.	TRBJ1-1	TRBV11-2	.	TGTGCCAGCAGCTATCTCAGGGGAATCGACACTGAAGCTTTCTTT	CASSYLRGIDTEAFF
.	TRBJ1-5	TRBV18	TRBD1	TGTGCCAGCTCCGGGACAGACAATCAGCCCCAGCATTTT	CASSGTDNQPQHF